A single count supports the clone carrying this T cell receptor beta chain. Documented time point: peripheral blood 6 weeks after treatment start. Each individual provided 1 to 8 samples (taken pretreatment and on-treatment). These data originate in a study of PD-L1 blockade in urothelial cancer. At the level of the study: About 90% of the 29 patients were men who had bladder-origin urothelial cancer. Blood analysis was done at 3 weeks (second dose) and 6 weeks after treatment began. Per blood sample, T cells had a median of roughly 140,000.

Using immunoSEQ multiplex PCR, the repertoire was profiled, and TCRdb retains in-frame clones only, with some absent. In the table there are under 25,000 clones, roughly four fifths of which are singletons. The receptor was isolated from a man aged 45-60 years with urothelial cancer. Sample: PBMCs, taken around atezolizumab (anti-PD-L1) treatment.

The CDR3: CASSGRRDRGTDTQYF. CDR3 nucleotide sequence: TGTGCCAGCAGCGGAAGAAGGGACAGGGGCACAGATACGCAGTATTTT. The chain employs TRBV5-4 and TRBJ2-3; 9 nucleotides agree with TRBD1. Per the germline V gene, CDR1 is SGHNT and CDR2 is YYREEE (reference sequence). Trimming cost V 4 bases and J 1 base; bases outside gene matches: 7. The CDR3 runs to 16 residues. The full variable domain, completed using reference TRBV5-4 and TRBJ2-3, is ETGVTQSPTHLIKTRGQQVTLRCSSQSGHNTVSWYQQALGQGPQFIFQYYREEENGRGNFPPRFSGLQFPNYSSELNVNALELDDSALYLCASSGRRDRGTDTQYFGPGTRLTVL.